These 22 T cell receptor beta chains originate from one sample sequenced in a study of T-cell reconstitution after alpha-beta-depleted transplantation in children. TCRbeta library preparation incorporated unique molecular identifiers. In TCRdb, the PCR reads were re-called with MiXCR into one record per CDR3 protein. The table includes around 960,000 distinct CDR3 sequences, under 30% detected once. The specimen comprised PBMCs, mostly from graft donor cells, sampled 360 days after TCRalphabeta/CD19-depleted stem cell transplant. The receptors were gathered from a boy under two years old who had a stem cell transplant for SCID, so the T cells may come from the graft donor.

This clonotype was observed at least ten times. The rearrangement uses TRBV28 and TRBJ1-1, with D hard to call. The CDR3 is made up of 14 amino acids. V lost 1 base, J lost 1 base, and 7 bases lay in between. Germline CDR1 is MDHEN and CDR2 is SYDVKM. CDR3 sequence (DNA): TGTGCCAGCAGTTTATACGCGGGGAACACTGAAGCTTTCTTT. Translation gives CASSLYAGNTEAFF.

The chain links TRBV7-2 to TRBJ2-7; D may be TRBD1 (6 bases). This CDR3 has 14 amino acids. Trimming took off 6 bases at V and 0 bases at J, with 12 bases between the two ends. From germline, CDR1 is SGHTA and CDR2 FQGNSA. The chain's CDR3 is CASSRTAASYEQYF. In nucleotides, the CDR3 is TGTGCCAGCAGTAGGACAGCCGCCTCCTACGAGCAGTACTTC.

The chain recombines TRBV4-2 with TRBJ2-3, with D uncertain. The germline V gene encodes CDR1 LGHNA and CDR2 YNFKEQ. The ends were cut back, 3 bases at V and 10 bases at J, with 11 bases in the middle. The CDR3 spans 12 residues. Written as DNA, the CDR3 is TGTGCCAGCAGCCATGCAGGTATAGCGCAGTATTTT. Its protein is CASSHAGIAQYF.

This clonotype has only a few counts. This chain joins TRBV4-1 and TRBJ2-5; no firm D call. With 0 bases removed from V and 4 bases from J, the gap between germline ends came to 9 bases. From germline, CDR1 is MGHRA and CDR2 YSYEKL. The CDR3 consists of 14 residues. This CDR3 reads CASSQDLMRETQYF. The CDR3 DNA sequence: TGCGCCAGCAGCCAAGATCTGATGAGAGAGACCCAGTACTTC.

The rearrangement joins TRBV6-1 to TRBJ2-1; 12 positions agree with TRBD1. With V trimmed by 6 bases and J by 8 bases, 11 bases remained unmatched. The CDR3 consists of 16 residues. The germline gives CDR1 MNHNS, CDR2 SASEGT. CDR3 bases: TGTGCCAGCAGCTCGCGCCGGGACAGGGGGCGGGATGAGCAGTTCTTC. It translates to CASSSRRDRGRDEQFF.

In this sample, this clonotype turned up a few times. The chain uses TRBV20-1 and TRBJ2-7, with D perhaps TRBD2 (5 bases). Deletions cut 4 bases from V and 2 bases from J, with 15 bases between. Germline V lookup: CDR1 DFQATT, CDR2 SNEGSKA (reference sequence). The CDR3 contains 14 residues. The chain's CDR3 is CSAMGSIPPYEQYF. The CDR3, as DNA: TGCAGTGCTATGGGGAGCATCCCTCCCTACGAGCAGTACTTC.

This clonotype was detected only a few times. The V and J genes are TRBV4-1 and TRBJ2-4; TRBD1 is a possible D gene (5 bases). Per the germline V gene, CDR1 is MGHRA and CDR2 is YSYEKL. Trimming removed 0 bases from V and 8 bases from J, with 14 bases in between. The CDR3 contains 15 residues. The CDR3 DNA reads TGCGCCAGCAGCCAAGAGAACGTACAGGCTGACATTCAGTACTTC. It codes for CASSQENVQADIQYF.

In DNA form, the CDR3 reads TGTGCCATCAGGACCGGGACAGGGAGTTCAAATGAGCAGTTCTTC. Protein sequence: CAIRTGTGSSNEQFF. This sequence joins TRBV10-3 and TRBJ2-1; 9 nucleotides match TRBD1. V gave up 6 bases and J gave up 7 bases; unmatched junction bases: 10. The germline gives CDR1 ENHRY, CDR2 SYGVKD. The CDR3 spans 15 residues.

This chain links TRBV3-1 with TRBJ1-5, with D possibly matching TRBD1 (5 bases). The CDR3 spans 15 residues. CDR1 is LGHDT and CDR2 is YNNKEL in the germline V gene (reference sequence). The V and J ends lost 2 bases and 4 bases respectively, with 12 bases between them. Here the CDR3 DNA reads TGTGCCAGCAGCCAAAAGTTCGGGGGAAATCAGCCCCAGCATTTT. This gives the protein CASSQKFGGNQPQHF.

This clonotype has a handful of counts. V usage is TRBV12-3 or TRBV12-4 and J usage is TRBJ1-1; D remains ambiguous. V was cut by 7 bases and J by 0 bases, with 9 bases left in between. The CDR3 sequence is 13 residues long. The CDR3 DNA follows: TGTGCCAGCACCACCAGACTGAACACTGAAGCTTTCTTT. Amino acids: CASTTRLNTEAFF.

This clonotype was observed at least ten times. This chain joins TRBV5-1 and TRBJ2-7; no firm D call. V dropped 4 bases and J dropped 3 bases, with 8 bases sitting between them. This CDR3 has 12 residues. From germline, CDR1 is SGHRS and CDR2 YFSETQ. The CDR3 reads CASSPRDYEQYF. CDR3 in DNA: TGCGCCAGCAGCCCCCGAGACTACGAGCAGTACTTC.

The CDR3 sequence: CASSEAGSNIQYF. The CDR3 DNA sequence: TGCGCCAGCAGTGAGGCGGGAAGCAACATTCAGTACTTC. V gene TRBV10-1 combines with J gene TRBJ2-4; D possibly corresponds to TRBD2 (6 bases). CDR3 length equals 13 residues. V lost 2 bases to trimming and J lost 7 bases, with 9 bases between them. CDR1 WNHNN and CDR2 SYGVQD come from the germline V gene (reference sequence).

CDR3 nucleotides: TGTGCCAGCAATCAGGGGGTCGATGGCTACACCTTC. This encodes CASNQGVDGYTF. This rearrangement joins TRBV28 to TRBJ1-2, with 7 bases aligning to TRBD1. Germline lookup yields CDR1 MDHEN and CDR2 SYDVKM. The J segment lost 6 bases and the V segment lost 7 bases, leaving 5 bases of the junction unmatched. The CDR3 runs to 12 residues.

The chain carries TRBV27 and TRBJ2-7; D is uncertain. CDR1 and CDR2 (germline): MNHEY, SMNVEV (reference sequence). The CDR3 contains 15 residues. Trimming shortened V by 3 bases and J by 3 bases, and 15 bases separated the two germline ends. The CDR3 loop reads CASSFDGLRSYEQYF. The CDR3 nucleotides are TGTGCCAGCAGTTTTGACGGCTTGAGGAGCTACGAGCAGTACTTC.

This clonotype was counted ten times or more. The chain has TRBV20-1 and TRBJ2-7, with D perhaps TRBD1 or TRBD2 (6 bases each). The CDR3 is 14 amino acids. The germline V and J ends were trimmed by 6 bases and 3 bases, with 18 bases remaining between them. The V gene's germline CDR1 is DFQATT and CDR2 SNEGSKA (reference sequence). CDR3: CSAPGQRGNYEQYF. The CDR3 DNA follows: TGCAGTGCACCGGGACAACGCGGGAACTACGAGCAGTACTTC.

DNA for the CDR3: TGTGCCAGCAGCCAGATCGACTACGCCCCCTACAATGAGCAGTTCTTC. It codes for CASSQIDYAPYNEQFF. The chain couples TRBV14 to TRBJ2-1, with TRBD2 as a possible D gene (5 bases). CDR3 size: 16 residues. Trimming took 3 bases from V and 2 from J, leaving 14 bases between them. Germline V CDR1 and CDR2: SGHDN, FVKESK. The full variable domain, its missing parts supplied by reference TRBV14 and TRBJ2-1, is EAGVTQFPSHSVIEKGQTVTLRCDPISGHDNLYWYRRVMGKEIKFLLHFVKESKQDESGMPNNRFLAERTGGTYSTLKVQPAELEDSGVYFCASSQIDYAPYNEQFFGPGTRLTVL.

The genes are TRBV11-1 and TRBJ2-1; D is unresolved. This CDR3 is built from 16 residues. The V and J ends lost 5 bases and 6 bases respectively, with 20 bases between them. Germline V CDR1 and CDR2: SGHAT, FQDESV (reference sequence). The chain's CDR3 is CASSGWGSAPLNEQFF. The CDR3 region has the DNA TGTGCCAGCAGCGGGTGGGGTTCCGCCCCCCTCAATGAGCAGTTCTTC.

The chain links TRBV20-1 to TRBJ1-1; a possible D gene is TRBD1 (5 bases). From germline, CDR1 is DFQATT and CDR2 SNEGSKA (reference sequence). The CDR3 contains 15 residues. V gave up 1 base and J gave up 0 bases, with 12 bases separating them. CDR3 sequence (DNA): TGCAGTGCTAGAGGAGAGACAGAGTTGAACACTGAAGCTTTCTTT. Translating it yields CSARGETELNTEAFF.

The chain carries TRBV20-1 and TRBJ2-7; D unresolved. From germline, CDR1 is DFQATT and CDR2 SNEGSKA (reference sequence). V was cut by 6 bases and J by 2 bases, with 14 bases left in between. The CDR3 runs 13 residues. The CDR3 is CSATGVDAYEQYF. The CDR3 DNA follows: TGCAGTGCCACCGGTGTTGATGCCTACGAGCAGTACTTC.

The chain has TRBV12-3 or TRBV12-4 and TRBJ2-3; D is ambiguous. This CDR3 has 15 amino acids. The V and J ends lost 3 bases and 4 bases respectively, with 14 bases between them. The CDR3 region is CASSFYDPGPDTQYF. As DNA, the CDR3 is TGTGCCAGCAGTTTCTACGACCCCGGCCCAGATACGCAGTATTTT.

This clonotype was counted a few times. This chain connects TRBV12-3 or TRBV12-4 to TRBJ2-1; 7 nucleotides match TRBD2. The CDR3 length is 17 residues. Trimming cost V 0 bases and J 4 bases; bases outside gene matches: 9. CDR3 in DNA: TGTGCCAGCAGTTTAGCCTTAGGGACTACCTTATACAATGAGCAGTTCTTC. Translating gives CASSLALGTTLYNEQFF.

This clonotype came up many times. This sequence joins TRBV12-3 or TRBV12-4 and TRBJ2-1; D not resolved. The CDR3 is 11 residues long. Between the trimmed V and J ends, which lost 3 bases and 7 bases, there was a span of 4 bases. The CDR3 nucleotides are TGTGCCAGCAGTTTTATAAATGAGCAGTTCTTC. It encodes CASSFINEQFF.